This TCR beta chain derives from a study of T cell repertoires and HLA-DP antigens. Average purity of the negatively selected CD4+ T cells was 97.7%. V was pared by 3 bases and J by 6 bases, with 5 bases of the junction left unmatched. Germline V gives CDR1 LNHDA, CDR2 SQIVND (reference sequence). This CDR3 comprises 16 residues. Primers targeted 54 TRBV and 13 TRBJ segments. Repertoires were generated with immunoSEQ multiplex PCR, while TCRdb's copy carries only in-frame clones and drops some. Among fewer than 75,000 clones, 80% were seen once, and the ten largest hold 1.6%. On this clone itself: The antigen is not known.

The sequence was collected from a man aged 55 to 70 in good health and CMV-seronegative. Sequenced material: CD4+ T cells from PBMCs. The chain joins TRBV19 to TRBJ2-2; 12 bases match TRBD1. The chain's CDR3 is CASSMGQGAGAGELFF. CDR3 DNA: TGTGCCAGTAGTATGGGACAGGGGGCAGGTGCCGGGGAGCTGTTTTTT.